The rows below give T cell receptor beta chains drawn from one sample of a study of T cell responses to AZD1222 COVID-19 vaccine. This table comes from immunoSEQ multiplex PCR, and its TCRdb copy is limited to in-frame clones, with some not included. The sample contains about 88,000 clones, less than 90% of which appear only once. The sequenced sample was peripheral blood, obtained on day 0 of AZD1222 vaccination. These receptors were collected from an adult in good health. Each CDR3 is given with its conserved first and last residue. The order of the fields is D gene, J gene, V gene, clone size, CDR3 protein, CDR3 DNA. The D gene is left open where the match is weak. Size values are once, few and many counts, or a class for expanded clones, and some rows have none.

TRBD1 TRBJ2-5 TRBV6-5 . CASGRSTGGQETQYF TGTGCCAGTGGCCGATCAACAGGGGGGCAAGAGACCCAGTACTTC
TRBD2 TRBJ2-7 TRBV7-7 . CASSPGASGGYPPYEQYF TGTGCCAGCAGCCCCGGGGCTAGCGGGGGATACCCCCCCTACGAGCAGTACTTC
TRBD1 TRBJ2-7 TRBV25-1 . CASSSWTGSYEQYF TGTGCCAGCAGTTCATGGACAGGGTCTTACGAGCAGTACTTC
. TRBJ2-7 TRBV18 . CASSPGVAVYEQYF TGTGCCAGCTCACCAGGAGTGGCAGTCTACGAGCAGTACTTC
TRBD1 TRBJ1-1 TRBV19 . CASSIGQRGRVTEAFF TGTGCCAGTAGTATAGGTCAGAGGGGGCGCGTCACTGAAGCTTTCTTT
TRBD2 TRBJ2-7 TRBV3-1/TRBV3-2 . CASSPTERGLYEQYF TGTGCCAGCAGCCCTACGGAGCGGGGGTTATACGAGCAGTACTTC
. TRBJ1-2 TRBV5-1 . CASSLLGAGNYGYTF TGCGCCAGCAGCTTGTTGGGAGCCGGTAACTATGGCTACACCTTC
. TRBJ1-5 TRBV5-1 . CASSPLPDQPQHF TGCGCCAGCAGCCCCCTTCCGGATCAGCCCCAGCATTTT
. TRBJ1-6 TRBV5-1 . CASSLPGQTNSPLHF TGCGCCAGCAGCTTGCCAGGACAGACCAATTCACCCCTCCACTTT
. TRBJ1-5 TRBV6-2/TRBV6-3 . CASSYVQGGQPQHF TGTGCCAGCAGTTACGTCCAGGGTGGCCAGCCCCAGCATTTT
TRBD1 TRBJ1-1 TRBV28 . CASSFPDRVNTEAFF TGTGCCAGCAGTTTCCCTGACAGGGTGAACACTGAAGCTTTCTTT
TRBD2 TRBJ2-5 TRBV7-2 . CASSPRTSGGVYQETQYF TGTGCCAGCAGCCCCCGGACTAGCGGGGGGGTGTACCAAGAGACCCAGTACTTC
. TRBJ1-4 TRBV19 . CASSSGEATNEKLFF TGTGCCAGTAGTAGCGGGGAAGCAACTAATGAAAAACTGTTTTTT
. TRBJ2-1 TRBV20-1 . CSARGEGEQFF TGCAGTGCTAGAGGAGAGGGTGAGCAGTTCTTC
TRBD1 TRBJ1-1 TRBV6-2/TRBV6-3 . CASSHRDRGENTEAFF TGTGCCAGCAGTCACCGGGACAGGGGAGAGAACACTGAAGCTTTCTTT
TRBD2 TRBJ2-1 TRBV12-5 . CASVPGASGHNEQFF TGTGCTAGTGTTCCCGGGGCTAGCGGACACAATGAGCAGTTCTTC
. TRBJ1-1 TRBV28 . CASSLSSSFTEAFF TGTGCCAGCAGTTTATCCTCCAGTTTCACTGAAGCTTTCTTT
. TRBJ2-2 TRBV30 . CAWALGLSGELFF TGTGCCTGGGCGCTTGGACTCTCCGGGGAGCTGTTTTTT
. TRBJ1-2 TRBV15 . CATYDSHHGYTF TGTGCCACCTATGACAGCCACCATGGCTACACCTTC
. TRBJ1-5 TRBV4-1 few CASSQDPTRPQHF TGCGCCAGCAGCCAAGACCCGACGCGGCCCCAGCATTTT
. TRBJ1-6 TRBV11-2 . CASSLPGTTNSPLHF TGTGCCAGCAGCCTCCCCGGGACAACAAATTCACCCCTCCACTTT
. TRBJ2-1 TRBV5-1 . CASSLVPSGGNEQFF TGCGCCAGCAGCTTGGTCCCCTCCGGGGGTAATGAGCAGTTCTTC
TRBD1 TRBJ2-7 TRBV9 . CASSRTGGTYEQYF TGTGCCAGCAGCCGGACAGGGGGCACCTACGAGCAGTACTTC
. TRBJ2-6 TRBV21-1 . CASRGDAQSSGANVLTF TGTGCCAGCAGGGGGGACGCCCAGAGCTCTGGGGCCAACGTCCTGACTTTC
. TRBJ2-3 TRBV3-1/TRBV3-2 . CASSQYSGGPDTQYF TGTGCCAGCAGCCAATATTCGGGGGGCCCAGATACGCAGTATTTT
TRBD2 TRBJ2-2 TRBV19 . CASSGDSGTVLNGELFF TGTGCCAGTAGTGGGGATAGCGGGACCGTCCTTAACGGGGAGCTGTTTTTT
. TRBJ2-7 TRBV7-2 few CASSLEGRRISYEQYF TGTGCCAGCAGCTTAGAAGGTCGCAGAATAAGCTACGAGCAGTACTTC
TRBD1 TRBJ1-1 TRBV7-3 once CASSRDRNTEAFF TGTGCCAGCAGCCGGGACAGGAACACTGAAGCTTTCTTT
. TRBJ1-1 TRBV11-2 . CASGRMNTEAFF TGTGCCAGCGGACGGATGAACACTGAAGCTTTCTTT
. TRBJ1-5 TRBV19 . CASSIAPTSNQPQHF TGTGCCAGTAGTATAGCCCCCACGAGCAATCAGCCCCAGCATTTT
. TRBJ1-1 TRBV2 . CASRTDPMNTEAFF TGTGCCAGCCGGACAGATCCCATGAACACTGAAGCTTTCTTT
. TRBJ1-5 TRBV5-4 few CASSLVAGRYSNQPQHF TGTGCCAGCAGCTTGGTGGCAGGGCGGTACAGCAATCAGCCCCAGCATTTT
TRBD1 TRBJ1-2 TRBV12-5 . CASGPPGQVLFYYGYTF TGTGCTAGTGGCCCGCCGGGACAGGTCCTTTTCTACTATGGCTACACCTTC
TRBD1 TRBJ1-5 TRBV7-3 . CASSATGGEQPQHF TGTGCCAGCAGCGCAACAGGGGGAGAGCAGCCCCAGCATTTT
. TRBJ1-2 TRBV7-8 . CASSSDRANYGYTF TGTGCCAGCAGCTCGGACAGAGCTAACTATGGCTACACCTTC
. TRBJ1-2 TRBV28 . CASSSPRVQGYYGYTF TGTGCCAGCAGTTCCCCCAGAGTTCAGGGGTACTATGGCTACACCTTC
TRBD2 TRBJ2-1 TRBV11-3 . CASSLEAGAYNEQFF TGTGCCAGCAGCTTAGAAGCGGGGGCCTACAATGAGCAGTTCTTC
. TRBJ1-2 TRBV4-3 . CASSQDYRERIYGYTF TGCGCCAGCAGCCAAGATTATAGGGAGCGCATCTATGGCTACACCTTC
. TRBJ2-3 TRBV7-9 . CASSLARRGRDTQYF TGTGCCAGCAGCTTAGCGAGAAGGGGCCGAGATACGCAGTATTTT
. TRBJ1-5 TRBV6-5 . CASSYRQGGGQPQHF TGTGCCAGCAGTTATCGGCAGGGAGGAGGTCAGCCCCAGCATTTT
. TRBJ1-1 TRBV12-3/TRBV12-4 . CASSHTPDTEAFF TGTGCCAGCAGTCATACACCGGACACTGAAGCTTTCTTT
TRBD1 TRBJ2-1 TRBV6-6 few CASRPGQGFNEQFF TGTGCCAGCAGGCCGGGACAGGGGTTCAATGAGCAGTTCTTC
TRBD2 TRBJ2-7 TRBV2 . CASIQAGSGRYEQYF TGTGCCAGCATTCAAGCGGGAAGCGGAAGGTACGAGCAGTACTTC
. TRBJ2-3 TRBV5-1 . CASSLDTHTDTQYF TGCGCCAGCAGCCTGGACACCCACACAGATACGCAGTATTTT
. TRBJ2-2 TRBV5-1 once CASSVGSTQGTGELFF TGCGCCAGCAGTGTCGGGTCTACGCAGGGCACCGGGGAGCTGTTTTTT
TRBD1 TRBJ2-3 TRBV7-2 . CASSLQGARNTDTQYF TGTGCCAGCAGCCTCCAGGGGGCCCGGAACACAGATACGCAGTATTTT
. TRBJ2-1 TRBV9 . CASSNQLKEGSNNEQFF TGTGCCAGCAGCAATCAACTTAAAGAGGGGAGCAACAATGAGCAGTTCTTC
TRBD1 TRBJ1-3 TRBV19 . CASRRDRELGNTIYF TGTGCCAGCCGCCGGGACAGGGAACTCGGAAACACCATATATTTT
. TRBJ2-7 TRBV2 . CASIFREYEQYF TGTGCCAGCATATTCAGAGAGTACGAGCAGTACTTC
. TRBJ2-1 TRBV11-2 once CASSLEQVTEQFF TGTGCCAGCAGCTTAGAACAAGTCACTGAGCAGTTCTTC
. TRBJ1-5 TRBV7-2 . CASSLELSSNQPQHF TGTGCCAGCAGCTTAGAATTGTCAAGCAATCAGCCCCAGCATTTT
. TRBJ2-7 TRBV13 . CASSLGGVIYEQYF TGTGCCAGCAGCTTAGGGGGGGTTATCTACGAGCAGTACTTC
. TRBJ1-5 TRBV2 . CASNQGPSNQPQHF TGTGCCAGCAATCAGGGGCCTAGCAATCAGCCCCAGCATTTT
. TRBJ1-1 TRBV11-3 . CASSLRAQNEAFF TGTGCCAGCAGCCTCCGGGCCCAAAATGAAGCTTTCTTT
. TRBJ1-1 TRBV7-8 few CASSSDSGRAFF TGTGCCAGCAGTTCAGATTCAGGGAGAGCTTTCTTT
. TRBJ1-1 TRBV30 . CAWSVRLGGAFF TGTGCCTGGAGTGTAAGGCTCGGGGGAGCTTTCTTT
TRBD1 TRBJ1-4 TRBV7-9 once CASRPDRSPNEKLFF TGTGCCAGCAGGCCGGACAGGTCCCCGAATGAAAAACTGTTTTTT
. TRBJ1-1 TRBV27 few CASSFTPNTEAFF TGTGCCAGCAGTTTCACCCCGAACACTGAAGCTTTCTTT
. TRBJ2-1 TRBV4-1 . CASSQAALSSYNEQFF TGCGCCAGCAGCCAAGCGGCGCTTAGCTCCTACAATGAGCAGTTCTTC
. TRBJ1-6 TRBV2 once CASRENSGLSSPLHF TGTGCCAGCAGGGAAAACAGCGGCCTTAGTTCACCCCTCCACTTT